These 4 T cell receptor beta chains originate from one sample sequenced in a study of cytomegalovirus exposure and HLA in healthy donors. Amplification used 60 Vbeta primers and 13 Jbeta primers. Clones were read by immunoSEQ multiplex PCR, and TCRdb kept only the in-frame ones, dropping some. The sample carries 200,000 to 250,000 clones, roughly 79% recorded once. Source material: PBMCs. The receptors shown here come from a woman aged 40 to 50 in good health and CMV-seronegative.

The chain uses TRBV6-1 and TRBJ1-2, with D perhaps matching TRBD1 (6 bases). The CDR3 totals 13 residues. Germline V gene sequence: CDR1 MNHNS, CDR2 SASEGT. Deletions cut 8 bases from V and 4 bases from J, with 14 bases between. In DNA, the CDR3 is TGTGCCAGCCTCGGACAGACCGGCTATGGCTACACCTTC. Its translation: CASLGQTGYGYTF.

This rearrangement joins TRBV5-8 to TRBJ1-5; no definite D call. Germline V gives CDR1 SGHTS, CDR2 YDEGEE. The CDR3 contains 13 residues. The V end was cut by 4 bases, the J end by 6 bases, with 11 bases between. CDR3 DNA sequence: TGTGCCAGCAGCCAAACCTATTTTCAGCCCCAGCATTTT. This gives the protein CASSQTYFQPQHF.

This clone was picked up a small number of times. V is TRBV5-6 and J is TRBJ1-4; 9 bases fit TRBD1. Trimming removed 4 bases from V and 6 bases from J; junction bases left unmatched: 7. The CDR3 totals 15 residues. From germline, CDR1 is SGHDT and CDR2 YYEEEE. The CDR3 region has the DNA TGTGCCAGCAGCGCTAGGACAGGGGATTATGAAAAACTGTTTTTT. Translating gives CASSARTGDYEKLFF.

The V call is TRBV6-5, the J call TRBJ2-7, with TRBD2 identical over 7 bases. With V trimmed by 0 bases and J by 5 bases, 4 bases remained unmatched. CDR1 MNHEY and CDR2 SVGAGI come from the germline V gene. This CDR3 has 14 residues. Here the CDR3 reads CASSYSRGGDEQYF. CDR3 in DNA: TGTGCCAGCAGTTACTCGCGGGGAGGGGACGAGCAGTACTTC.